The rows below give T cell receptor beta chains drawn from one sample of a study of neurological immune-mediated disorders. TCRdb redid the calling of the 5' RACE reads with MiXCR, one entry per CDR3 protein. The sample has more than 30,000 distinct CDR3 sequences, 13% seen once. The source material was CD4+ T cells from blood. Receptor source: a female donor with HTLV-1-associated myelopathy (HAM/TSP). The CDR3 runs from the conserved cysteine through the conserved F or W. The order of the fields is V gene, J gene, CDR3 protein.

TRBV29-1	TRBJ2-1	CSVEDRRDTYNEQFF
TRBV1	TRBJ2-1	CISSQDQLSGDDNEQFF
TRBV7-9	TRBJ2-3	CASSPEGLTDTQYF
TRBV20-1	TRBJ2-3	CSASAGRTDTQYF
TRBV6-2/TRBV6-3	TRBJ1-5	CASSLDRSGQPQHF
TRBV18	TRBJ2-7	CASSPRPDGSYEQYF
TRBV20-1	TRBJ1-1	CSAPGQGKTEAFF
TRBV6-5	TRBJ2-3	CASSYSSGTSGGGTDTQYF
TRBV4-1	TRBJ2-4	CASSQSYQLAKNIQYF
TRBV18	TRBJ2-3	CASSPQIAGLTDTQYF
TRBV7-9	TRBJ2-7	CASSLVRTGGLEQYF
TRBV12-3/TRBV12-4	TRBJ1-2	CASSLVGWAPTNYGYTF
TRBV14	TRBJ2-1	CASSLNRDSYYNEQFF
TRBV20-1	TRBJ2-7	CSALRQGATYEQYF
TRBV20-1	TRBJ1-5	CGASRGSAANQPQHF
TRBV3-1	TRBJ1-5	CASSSQGFGQPQHF
TRBV14	TRBJ2-7	CASSPRGRDREQYF
TRBV7-9	TRBJ2-3	CASSLPWGPDISTDTQYF